These 14 T cell receptor beta chains originate from one sample sequenced in a study of CD8 T cells in Susac syndrome. RNA in amounts of roughly 0.5 to 1 ug was reverse transcribed with random hexamers. MiXCR, run by TCRdb on the immunoSEQ multiplex PCR reads, gives a single entry per CDR3 protein. The top ten clones hold about 0.41% of a sample with about 110,000 distinct CDR3 sequences, approximately 95% of them seen once. The sample comprised CD8+ T cells from PBMCs. These receptors were obtained from a human donor with Susac syndrome.

This clonotype was recorded only once. The chain is built from TRBV12-3 or TRBV12-4 and TRBJ2-2; no clear D gene. V was cut by 7 bases and J by 4 bases, with 7 bases left in between. The CDR3 totals 12 residues. The CDR3 DNA sequence: TGTGCCAGCAACTTGCCCACCGGGGAGCTGTTTTTT. Translated: CASNLPTGELFF.

The chain has TRBV7-8 and TRBJ2-2; 9 positions match TRBD2. CDR1 and CDR2 (germline): SGHVS, FQNEAQ. V lost 5 bases, J lost 1 base, and 5 bases stayed unmatched. CDR3 size: 16 residues. CDR3 amino acids: CASSQAGGQNTGELFF. The CDR3 DNA reads TGTGCCAGCAGCCAAGCGGGGGGCCAGAACACCGGGGAGCTGTTTTTT. Full variable domain (rest looked up from reference TRBV7-8 and TRBJ2-2): GAGVSQSPRYKVAKRGQDVALRCDPISGHVSLFWYQQALGQGPEFLTYFQNEAQLDKSGLPSDRFFAERPEGSVSTLKIQRTQQEDSAVYLCASSQAGGQNTGELFFGEGSRLTVL.

The rearrangement uses TRBV20-1 and TRBJ1-1; D possibly corresponds to TRBD1 (5 bases). The V gene lost 2 bases and the J gene lost 5 bases, with 15 bases spanning the gap. The germline V gene encodes CDR1 DFQATT and CDR2 SNEGSKA (reference sequence). This CDR3 has 14 residues. This CDR3 reads CSARSFPSGTEAFF. The DNA for the CDR3 is TGCAGTGCTAGATCCTTTCCGTCAGGGACTGAAGCTTTCTTT.

This clonotype was observed once. The chain combines TRBV7-7 with TRBJ2-5, with 8 nucleotides matching TRBD1. The germline V gene has CDR1 SSHAT and CDR2 FNYEAQ (reference sequence). The V segment lost 5 bases and the J segment 9 bases; nucleotides outside the gene matches: 8. This CDR3 is 13 amino acids long. In DNA, the CDR3 is TGTGCCAGCAGCCAAGGGACAGGATGGGCCCAGTACTTC. Translated: CASSQGTGWAQYF.

The J gene is TRBJ2-3, the V gene TRBV9, with 10 bases identical to TRBD2. CDR1 and CDR2 (germline): SGDLS, YYNGEE. This CDR3 contains 15 residues. V gave up 4 bases and J gave up 4 bases; unmatched junction bases: 6. The chain's CDR3 is CASSNSGGAADTQYF. CDR3 nucleotide sequence: TGTGCCAGCAGCAACAGCGGGGGGGCGGCAGATACGCAGTATTTT.

The chain carries TRBV15 and TRBJ2-1; TRBD1 is a possible D gene (5 bases). Germline V CDR1 and CDR2: LNHNV, YYDKDF (reference sequence). The V gene lost 5 bases and the J gene lost 8 bases, with 16 bases spanning the gap. The CDR3 is 14 residues long. CDR3 in amino acids: CATSGRQGGDEQFF. CDR3 coding DNA: TGTGCCACCAGCGGCCGCCAGGGTGGGGATGAGCAGTTCTTC.

The chain uses TRBV19 and TRBJ2-1; 8 bases line up with TRBD2. The CDR3 contains 13 residues. Per the germline V gene, CDR1 is LNHDA and CDR2 is SQIVND (reference sequence). J was trimmed by 5 bases and V by 9 bases; bases with no gene match: 6. The chain's CDR3 is CASERGPNNEQFF. Written as DNA, the CDR3 is TGTGCCAGCGAGCGGGGGCCCAACAATGAGCAGTTCTTC. The full variable domain, completed using reference TRBV19 and TRBJ2-1, is DGGITQSPKYLFRKEGQNVTLSCEQNLNHDAMYWYRQDPGQGLRLIYYSQIVNDFQKGDIAEGYSVSREKKESFPLTVTSAQKNPTAFYLCASERGPNNEQFFGPGTRLTVL.

The CDR3 loop reads CASSPPAGNTEAFF. CDR3 in DNA: TGTGCCAGCTCACCACCCGCAGGGAACACTGAAGCTTTCTTT. This chain joins TRBV18 and TRBJ1-1, with D unresolved. V was cut by 0 bases and J by 1 base, with 6 bases left in between. The CDR3 runs to 14 residues. The V gene's germline CDR1 is KGHSH and CDR2 LQKENI.

J is TRBJ2-7 and V is TRBV5-6; tentatively, D is TRBD2 (7 bases). The CDR3 sequence is 13 residues long. The germline gives CDR1 SGHDT, CDR2 YYEEEE. V gave up 5 bases and J gave up 2 bases, with 11 bases separating them. The CDR3 DNA reads TGTGCCAGCAGACGGGGGGCGACCTACGAGCAGTACTTC. Amino acid sequence: CASRRGATYEQYF.

The chain uses TRBV15 and TRBJ1-5, with D possibly being TRBD1 (5 bases). The CDR3 consists of 13 residues. Trimming took off 4 bases at V and 7 bases at J, with 11 bases between the two ends. CDR1 is LNHNV, CDR2 YYDKDF, per germline (reference sequence). The CDR3 DNA is TGTGCCACCAGCAAAGAGAGGGGCCAGCCCCAGCATTTT. Translation: CATSKERGQPQHF.

The gene calls are TRBV20-1 and TRBJ1-2; maybe TRBD1 (5 bases). Trimming left V 1 base short and J 0 bases short, with 15 bases between. Germline assignment: CDR1 DFQATT and CDR2 SNEGSKA (reference sequence). The length of the CDR3 is 16 residues. The CDR3 protein is CSARGPGHLANYGYTF. In nucleotides, the CDR3 is TGCAGTGCTAGAGGTCCAGGACACTTAGCTAACTATGGCTACACCTTC.

CDR3 sequence: CASRQGMGYTF. CDR3 bases: TGTGCCAGCAGACAGGGGATGGGCTACACCTTC. V and J are TRBV27 and TRBJ1-2, with 7 bases lining up with TRBD1. The CDR3 has 11 residues. With V trimmed by 6 bases and J by 8 bases, 3 bases remained unmatched. Germline lookup yields CDR1 MNHEY and CDR2 SMNVEV (reference sequence).

This rearrangement joins TRBV12-3 or TRBV12-4 to TRBJ2-3; D is possibly TRBD2 (6 bases). CDR3 length: 15 residues. Trimming removed 2 bases at V and 1 base at J, with 10 bases between. CDR3 sequence (DNA): TGTGCCAGCAGTTTATCGGGCGGGGGCACAGATACGCAGTATTTT. Its protein product is CASSLSGGGTDTQYF.

This chain joins TRBV2 and TRBJ1-1; D remains unclear. This CDR3 has 12 amino acids. Germline V gives CDR1 SNHLY, CDR2 FYNNEI. V lost 6 bases, J lost 4 bases, and 9 bases lay in between. CDR3: CASRGTITEAFF. DNA of the CDR3: TGTGCCAGCAGGGGAACGATCACTGAAGCTTTCTTT.